The 29 T cell receptor beta chains presented below share a single source sample, sequenced in a study of blood T cells in healthy people across ages. Primed by a sample-barcoded 5' primer and a J-beta primer mix, a second PCR proceeded for about 6 to 11 cycles. Via MiXCR, TCRdb re-called the 5' RACE reads, giving one row per CDR3 protein. The data hold around 1,100,000 distinct CDR3 sequences, with 35% to 40% observed a single time. The sequenced sample consisted of blood. The receptor set was obtained from a man aged 18 to 30 in good health.

The CDR3 region is CSAPRRDTSNYGYTF. As DNA, the CDR3 is TGCAGTGCCCCGAGGCGGGACACTTCTAACTATGGCTACACCTTC. V gene TRBV20-1 combines with J gene TRBJ1-2; weak D call: TRBD1 (6 bases). CDR1 is DFQATT, CDR2 SNEGSKA, per germline (reference sequence). The CDR3 length is 15 residues. Trimming cost V 6 bases and J 0 bases, with 17 bases left between them.

This clonotype was recorded a few times. The chain couples TRBV10-3 to TRBJ2-7, with 8 bases identical to TRBD1. J gave up 6 bases and V 0 bases, and 7 bases lay outside the gene matches. The CDR3 contains 15 residues. Germline CDR1 reads ENHRY; CDR2 reads SYGVKD. CDR3 in amino acids: CAISESTGALREQYF. The CDR3 DNA is TGTGCCATCAGTGAGTCGACAGGGGCCCTCCGCGAGCAGTACTTC.

This clonotype was seen a handful of times. The chain links TRBV7-3 to TRBJ2-5; D remains unclear. CDR1 is SGHTA and CDR2 is FQGTGA in the germline V gene. The V end was cut by 1 base, the J end by 5 bases, with 8 bases between. This CDR3 spans 13 amino acids. The CDR3 DNA is TGTGCCAGCAGCTTAAGTCTGTCGGAGACCCAGTACTTC. It codes for CASSLSLSETQYF.

The rearrangement joins TRBV4-2 to TRBJ2-5, with D uncertain. Trimming took 1 base from V and 1 from J, leaving 7 bases between them. The CDR3 extends over 14 amino acids. Germline CDR1 LGHNA, CDR2 YNFKEQ. The CDR3: CASSQGPTQETQYF. CDR3 nucleotides: TGTGCCAGCAGCCAAGGTCCCACCCAAGAGACCCAGTACTTC.

V usage is TRBV7-9 and J usage is TRBJ1-1, with 10 bases identical to TRBD1. The CDR3 sequence is 16 residues long. V lost 5 bases to trimming and J lost 3 bases; unmatched junction nucleotides: 9. In germline, CDR1 is SEHNR, CDR2 FQNEAQ (reference sequence). The CDR3 bases are TGTGCCAGCAGCCGAGAGGGGACAGGGGATTACACTGAAGCTTTCTTT. This codes for CASSREGTGDYTEAFF.

This clonotype was observed at least ten times. V gene TRBV7-8 combines with J gene TRBJ2-3; tentatively, D is TRBD2 (6 bases). Germline V gene sequence: CDR1 SGHVS, CDR2 FQNEAQ. The V gene lost 0 bases and the J gene lost 5 bases, with 12 bases spanning the gap. CDR3 length: 15 amino acids. The DNA for the CDR3 is TGTGCCAGCAGCTTAGCCGCCGCCGGGGGAGATACGCAGTATTTT. Translation: CASSLAAAGGDTQYF.

This chain connects TRBV7-9 to TRBJ1-1; D ambiguous. Deletions cut 1 base from V and 3 bases from J, with 12 bases between. CDR3 size: 15 residues. Germline V gene data show CDR1 as SEHNR and CDR2 as FQNEAQ (reference sequence). Written as DNA, the CDR3 is TGTGCCAGCAGCTTAGTTTCTCTCGGGGACACTGAAGCTTTCTTT. It yields the protein CASSLVSLGDTEAFF.

The chain combines TRBV6-2 or TRBV6-3 with TRBJ1-1, with D possibly matching TRBD1 (6 bases). V lost 4 bases and J lost 4, with 19 bases in between. CDR3 length: 16 amino acids. CDR1 and CDR2 from the germline V gene are MNHEY and SVGEGT. CDR3 sequence: CASSSRGARIGTEAFF. In nucleotides, the CDR3 is TGTGCCAGCAGTTCGAGGGGGGCGCGTATCGGCACTGAAGCTTTCTTT.

In its sample, this clonotype was seen a few times. The rearrangement uses TRBV29-1 and TRBJ2-1; 8 bases map to TRBD1. Looked up from germline, CDR1 is SQVTM and CDR2 is ANQGSEA. V dropped 7 bases and J dropped 0; count of bases not matched to a gene: 11. CDR3 size: 16 residues. The CDR3 is CSAWPGTGYSYNEQFF. CDR3 bases: TGCAGCGCCTGGCCCGGGACAGGATACTCCTACAATGAGCAGTTCTTC.

A few counts support this clonotype. This chain connects TRBV24-1 to TRBJ2-5; the match to TRBD1 covers 9 bases. J was trimmed by 5 bases and V by 7 bases; bases with no gene match: 13. This CDR3 has 16 amino acids. Germline-derived CDR1 and CDR2 are KGHDR and SFDVKD. For the CDR3, the DNA is TGTGCCACCAGCGACACCGGGACAGGGTTTGGGGAGACCCAGTACTTC. Its translation is CATSDTGTGFGETQYF.

A few counts support this clonotype. The rearrangement joins TRBV27 to TRBJ2-7; TRBD1 agrees at 8 bases. Germline CDR1 and CDR2: MNHEY and SMNVEV (reference sequence). The length of the CDR3 is 15 residues. V shed 8 bases, J shed 4 bases, and the junction held 13 bases outside the gene matches. For the CDR3, the DNA is TGTGCCAGCGGGACGGGACCCAGGGGGCAGTACGAGCAGTACTTC. Its protein is CASGTGPRGQYEQYF.

This clonotype was recorded a few times. Relative to the germline gene, one junction end is altered; a read error may explain this. This sequence joins TRBV6-2 or TRBV6-3 and TRBJ2-1, with 7 nucleotides matching TRBD1. The germline gives CDR1 MNHEY, CDR2 SVGEGT. This CDR3 is built from 18 residues. The CDR3 nucleotides read TGTGCCAGCAGATACTACCGGGACAGTCTTTTGCCCGACAATGAGCAGTTCTTC. It translates to CASRYYRDSLLPDNEQFF.

The chain links TRBV5-1 to TRBJ2-7; 7 nucleotides align to TRBD1. CDR1 is SGHRS, CDR2 YFSETQ, per germline. The CDR3 has 13 residues. With 0 bases clipped from V and 6 bases from J, the junction kept 3 bases outside the gene matches. CDR3 nucleotides: TGCGCCAGCAGCTTGGAAGGGACAGTCGAGCAGTACTTC. Translation: CASSLEGTVEQYF.

V gene TRBV4-3 combines with J gene TRBJ1-5; D gene ambiguous. The length of the CDR3 is 16 residues. Trimming cost V 0 bases and J 6 bases, with 15 bases left between them. Germline V gene sequence: CDR1 LGHNA, CDR2 YSLEER. This chain's CDR3 is CASSQDLTHRLQPQHF. DNA of the CDR3: TGCGCCAGCAGCCAAGATTTGACCCATCGGCTTCAGCCCCAGCATTTT.

The chain is built from TRBV24-1 and TRBJ2-5, with TRBD1 matching over 7 bases. The CDR3 spans 15 residues. Germline CDR1 and CDR2: KGHDR and SFDVKD. With V trimmed by 4 bases and J by 0 bases, 4 bases remained unmatched. In DNA, the CDR3 is TGTGCCACCAGTGACCCGGACAGGTACCAAGAGACCCAGTACTTC. Translating gives CATSDPDRYQETQYF.

In its sample, this clonotype was seen a few times. The chain combines TRBV28 with TRBJ2-3, with TRBD2 as a possible D gene (7 bases). Germline assignment: CDR1 MDHEN and CDR2 SYDVKM. This CDR3 has 16 residues. With 1 base removed from V and 1 base from J, the gap between germline ends came to 12 bases. In DNA form, the CDR3 reads TGTGCCAGCAGTTTATTAGGGGGGGGAGGCACAGATACGCAGTATTTT. Translation: CASSLLGGGGTDTQYF.

The chain combines TRBV28 with TRBJ1-4; unclear D gene. V lost 4 bases, J lost 6 bases, and 9 bases lay in between. Germline CDR1 and CDR2: MDHEN and SYDVKM. The length of the CDR3 is 13 residues. The CDR3 is CASSYKLHEKLFF. CDR3 DNA: TGTGCCAGCAGTTATAAGTTGCATGAAAAACTGTTTTTT.

The chain employs TRBV4-1 and TRBJ2-5, with a tentative D call TRBD2 (6 bases). V lost 0 bases and J 3 bases, leaving 17 bases between the germline ends. Germline V gene data show CDR1 as MGHRA and CDR2 as YSYEKL. The CDR3 runs to 17 residues. CDR3: CASSQDSRGGYKETQYF. The CDR3 nucleotides read TGCGCCAGCAGCCAAGATTCCCGGGGAGGTTACAAAGAGACCCAGTACTTC.

This clonotype was counted between two and nine times. The chain is built from TRBV3-1 and TRBJ2-1, with 10 nucleotides matching TRBD1. Looked up from germline, CDR1 is LGHDT and CDR2 is YNNKEL (reference sequence). CDR3 size: 17 residues. V lost 1 base to trimming and J lost 4 bases; unmatched junction nucleotides: 7. Written as DNA, the CDR3 is TGTGCCAGCAGCCAAGCTTGGGACAGGGGACGATACAATGAGCAGTTCTTC. The encoded protein is CASSQAWDRGRYNEQFF.

The V gene is TRBV7-2, the J gene TRBJ1-2; possible D gene TRBD1, 6 bases. Germline CDR1 SGHTA, CDR2 FQGNSA. The CDR3 is 16 amino acids. V was cut by 1 base and J by 2 bases, with 14 bases left in between. The CDR3 loop is CASSLGRSGGNYGYTF. The CDR3 DNA sequence: TGTGCCAGCAGCTTAGGGCGTTCGGGGGGCAACTATGGCTACACCTTC.

This rearrangement joins TRBV4-3 to TRBJ2-7; 9 positions agree with TRBD2. The length of the CDR3 is 15 residues. The germline CDR1 and CDR2 sequences are LGHNA and YSLEER. V lost 0 bases to trimming and J lost 7 bases; unmatched junction nucleotides: 7. The CDR3 reads CASSQDRSGGREQYF. The CDR3 bases are TGCGCCAGCAGCCAAGATAGAAGCGGGGGGCGTGAGCAGTACTTC.

The chain joins TRBV12-3 or TRBV12-4 to TRBJ2-3; 11 bases align to TRBD1. Losses at the gene ends were 6 bases for V and 3 bases for J; bases not matched to a gene: 5. The CDR3 spans 15 residues. CDR3 amino acids: CASRTGTGGTDTQYF. The CDR3, as DNA: TGTGCCAGCAGGACCGGGACAGGGGGGACAGATACGCAGTATTTT.

Remarks on this clonotype: Being one base from a much bigger clone, this may be a read error. The rearrangement uses TRBV29-1 and TRBJ1-5; the match to TRBD1 covers 7 bases. V lost 4 bases to trimming and J lost 5 bases; unmatched junction nucleotides: 5. The CDR3 sequence is 13 residues long. Looked up from germline, CDR1 is SQVTM and CDR2 is ANQGSEA. CDR3 bases: TGCAGCGTTGCAGGGGGGAGCGATCAGCCCCAGCATTTT. Its translation: CSVAGGSDQPQHF.

This clonotype was seen many times. This chain uses TRBV5-1 with TRBJ2-1; D is unclear. V shed 4 bases and J shed 3 bases, with 11 bases lying between them. Germline-derived CDR1 and CDR2 are SGHRS and YFSETQ. The CDR3 is made up of 14 amino acids. CDR3 nucleotide sequence: TGCGCCAGCAGCCCGGGCACAGACTACAATGAGCAGTTCTTC. Translating it yields CASSPGTDYNEQFF.

There are a few counts of this clonotype. This sequence joins TRBV15 and TRBJ1-6, with D unresolved. V lost 0 bases, J lost 9 bases, and 12 bases lay in between. Germline lookup yields CDR1 LNHNV and CDR2 YYDKDF (reference sequence). This CDR3 contains 15 residues. This chain's CDR3 is CATSREKYESSPLHF. The CDR3 bases are TGTGCCACCAGCAGAGAAAAATACGAGAGTTCACCCCTCCACTTT. The full variable domain, in which reference TRBV15 and TRBJ1-6 provide the parts outside the CDR3, is DAMVIQNPRYQVTQFGKPVTLSCSQTLNHNVMYWYQQKSSQAPKLLFHYYDKDFNNEADTPDNFQSRRPNTSFCFLDIRSPGLGDTAMYLCATSREKYESSPLHFGNGTRLTVT.

The chain combines TRBV7-2 with TRBJ2-3, with 7 bases that match TRBD2. This CDR3 contains 16 residues. Germline V gives CDR1 SGHTA, CDR2 FQGNSA. V was pared by 2 bases and J by 2 bases, with 7 bases of the junction left unmatched. CDR3 region: CASSLLASGDTDTQYF. The DNA for the CDR3 is TGTGCCAGCAGCTTACTTGCTAGCGGCGACACAGATACGCAGTATTTT.

The table lists this clonotype with a few counts. The chain has TRBV7-8 and TRBJ2-3; D is possibly TRBD1 (6 bases). V was shortened by 6 bases and J by 2 bases, with 15 bases between the two germline ends. CDR3 length: 15 amino acids. The germline CDR1 and CDR2 sequences are SGHVS and FQNEAQ. For the CDR3, the DNA is TGTGCCAGCAGGAAATACAGGGTGGACACAGATACGCAGTATTTT. Translated: CASRKYRVDTDTQYF.

The V call is TRBV12-3 or TRBV12-4, the J call TRBJ2-1, with D uncertain. The CDR3 contains 13 residues. The V end lost 8 bases, the J end lost 9 bases, and 17 bases lay between the germline ends. DNA for the CDR3: TGTGCCAGCGGGCTCCAAGGGCAATGTGAGCAGTTCTTC. Translating gives CASGLQGQCEQFF.

V usage is TRBV4-3 and J usage is TRBJ2-5; the D is unclear. This CDR3 is built from 13 residues. Germline V gene data show CDR1 as LGHNA and CDR2 as YSLEER. Trimming removed 4 bases from V and 2 bases from J, with 8 bases in between. The DNA for the CDR3 is TGCGCCAGCAGCCCATACACACAAGAGACCCAGTACTTC. Protein: CASSPYTQETQYF.